This passage covers 22 T cell receptor beta chains from one sample sequenced in a study of blood T cell repertoires in COVID-19. Assay used: immunoSEQ multiplex PCR; TCRdb lists only in-frame clones, some missing. The table records some 200,000 clones, under 90% of them present only once. Sequenced sample: peripheral blood. The origin of the receptors is a woman aged 55-69 years who had recovered from COVID-19.

This chain uses TRBV2 with TRBJ2-2; D might be TRBD1 (5 bases). The CDR3 sequence is 16 residues long. V shed 5 bases and J shed 0 bases, with 13 bases lying between them. CDR1 is SNHLY and CDR2 is FYNNEI in the germline V gene. Here the CDR3 reads CASSPPVQANTGELFF. The CDR3 DNA is TGTGCCAGCAGTCCGCCAGTACAGGCGAACACCGGGGAGCTGTTTTTT.

This sequence joins TRBV18 and TRBJ1-3, with a tentative D call TRBD1 (5 bases). Between the trimmed V and J ends, which lost 3 bases and 0 bases, there was a span of 9 bases. Germline V gene lookup returns CDR1 KGHSH and CDR2 LQKENI. This CDR3 region has 15 residues. In DNA, the CDR3 is TGTGCCAGCTCACCTACAAGGGGCTCTGGAAACACCATATATTTT. Its translation is CASSPTRGSGNTIYF.

The chain is built from TRBV2 and TRBJ2-2, with 10 positions matching TRBD1. The ends lost 6 bases at V and 6 bases at J; junction bases unmatched: 4. Per germline, CDR1 SNHLY and CDR2 FYNNEI. There are 14 residues in the CDR3. CDR3 sequence (DNA): TGTGCCAGCAGCTCGGACAGGGGGGCCGGGGAGCTGTTTTTT. Protein product: CASSSDRGAGELFF.

The V and J genes are TRBV2 and TRBJ1-3; no firm D call. The CDR3 totals 12 residues. With 7 bases removed from V and 2 bases from J, the gap between germline ends came to 6 bases. CDR1 is SNHLY, CDR2 FYNNEI, per germline. The CDR3 DNA sequence: TGTGCCAGCACCGGGGCTGGAAACACCATATATTTT. Translated: CASTGAGNTIYF.

This chain joins TRBV4-2 and TRBJ2-7, with 9 bases lining up with TRBD1. CDR3 size: 19 residues. The V gene's germline CDR1 is LGHNA and CDR2 YNFKEQ. V gave up 4 bases and J gave up 7 bases; unmatched junction bases: 23. The CDR3 here is CASSPFTGTGSLFEGEQYF. The CDR3 DNA is TGTGCCAGCAGCCCTTTCACCGGGACAGGGTCCCTATTCGAGGGGGAGCAGTACTTC.

This rearrangement joins TRBV15 to TRBJ1-2; TRBD1 agrees at 12 bases. Looked up from germline, CDR1 is LNHNV and CDR2 is YYDKDF (reference sequence). The CDR3 sequence is 14 residues long. The V gene end was trimmed by 4 bases and the J gene end by 4 bases; junction bases not matched to a gene: 1. CDR3 sequence: CATSTGQGAYGYTF. The CDR3 region has the DNA TGTGCCACCAGCACGGGACAGGGGGCCTATGGCTACACCTTC. The full variable domain, with the rest looked up from reference TRBV15 and TRBJ1-2, is DAMVIQNPRYQVTQFGKPVTLSCSQTLNHNVMYWYQQKSSQAPKLLFHYYDKDFNNEADTPDNFQSRRPNTSFCFLDIRSPGLGDTAMYLCATSTGQGAYGYTFGSGTRLTVV.

This clone came up a few times. The CDR3 spells CAIREPDSGNTIYF. DNA for the CDR3: TGTGCCATCAGAGAGCCAGACTCTGGAAACACCATATATTTT. The chain uses TRBV10-3 and TRBJ1-3; no firm D call. CDR3 length: 14 residues. Per germline, CDR1 ENHRY and CDR2 SYGVKD. Trimming stripped 6 bases from V and 0 bases from J, with 9 bases between.

V and J are TRBV19 and TRBJ2-2; the D is unclear. There are 16 residues in the CDR3. Germline assignment: CDR1 LNHDA and CDR2 SQIVND (reference sequence). The ends were cut back, 8 bases at V and 1 base at J, with 17 bases in the middle. The CDR3 spells CASASLRGQNTGELFF. In nucleotides, the CDR3 is TGTGCCAGTGCGTCGCTGCGTGGTCAGAACACCGGGGAGCTGTTTTTT.

The rearrangement uses TRBV5-1 and TRBJ1-4, with 11 bases fitting TRBD1. J was trimmed by 7 bases and V by 3 bases; bases with no gene match: 11. The CDR3 is 17 amino acids. Germline CDR1 and CDR2: SGHRS and YFSETQ. The CDR3 DNA sequence: TGCGCCAGCAGCTCCCCGGACAGGGGGCTTTTAGGTGAAAAACTGTTTTTT. Residues: CASSSPDRGLLGEKLFF.

This chain uses TRBV5-4 with TRBJ1-3, with D possibly TRBD1 on 5 matching bases. Trimming cost V 0 bases and J 4 bases, with 8 bases left between them. The germline CDR1 and CDR2 sequences are SGHNT and YYREEE (reference sequence). This CDR3 comprises 14 residues. The CDR3, as DNA: TGTGCCAGCAGCTTGGCAGGGTCCGGAAACACCATATATTTT. Translation gives CASSLAGSGNTIYF.

The chain joins TRBV5-1 to TRBJ1-1; no reliable D call. Germline V lookup: CDR1 SGHRS, CDR2 YFSETQ. This CDR3 is built from 13 residues. V lost 4 bases and J lost 1, with 8 bases in between. The CDR3 protein is CASSRSGNTEAFF. Here the CDR3 DNA reads TGCGCCAGCAGCAGGTCGGGGAACACTGAAGCTTTCTTT.

The V call is TRBV5-1, the J call TRBJ1-4; D call uncertain. CDR1 is SGHRS and CDR2 is YFSETQ in the germline V gene. With 4 bases removed from V and 7 bases from J, the gap between germline ends came to 20 bases. This CDR3 contains 16 residues. The CDR3 DNA reads as TGCGCCAGCAGCCCGAGATCACCGGGATTCGGTGAAAAACTGTTTTTT. Amino acids: CASSPRSPGFGEKLFF.

This chain links TRBV7-9 with TRBJ1-1; TRBD1 matches at 9 bases. The CDR3 contains 14 residues. Germline-derived CDR1 and CDR2 are SEHNR and FQNEAQ (reference sequence). J was trimmed by 5 bases and V by 2 bases; bases with no gene match: 3. CDR3 DNA sequence: TGTGCCAGCAGCTTACGGACAGGGGCTACTGAAGCTTTCTTT. This encodes CASSLRTGATEAFF.

The CDR3 protein is CASSQIQRGGADTQYF. CDR3 nucleotides: TGCGCCAGCAGCCAAATACAGCGGGGGGGCGCAGATACGCAGTATTTT. This chain connects TRBV4-1 to TRBJ2-3; 10 bases map to TRBD2. The CDR3 runs 16 residues. Trimming took 2 bases from V and 4 from J; bases not matched to a gene: 6. CDR1 is MGHRA, CDR2 YSYEKL, per germline.

V is TRBV9 and J is TRBJ2-7; weak D call: TRBD1 (6 bases). CDR3 length equals 16 residues. V was cut by 0 bases and J by 5 bases, with 18 bases left in between. Germline V CDR1 and CDR2: SGDLS, YYNGEE. The CDR3 spells CASSVAAQGWSDEQYF. In nucleotides, the CDR3 is TGTGCCAGCAGCGTAGCCGCACAGGGTTGGTCGGACGAGCAGTACTTC. Based on the CDR3 plus reference TRBV9 and TRBJ2-7, the full variable domain is DSGVTQTPKHLITATGQRVTLRCSPRSGDLSVYWYQQSLDQGLQFLIQYYNGEERAKGNILERFSAQQFPDLHSELNLSSLELGDSALYFCASSVAAQGWSDEQYFGPGTRLTVT.

The rearrangement uses TRBV5-1 and TRBJ2-1; D uncertain. Deletions cut 0 bases from V and 10 bases from J, with 14 bases between. The CDR3 length is 14 residues. Per the germline V gene, CDR1 is SGHRS and CDR2 is YFSETQ. CDR3 bases: TGCGCCAGCAGCTTGGGGAGTGTGCTCGACGAGCAGTTCTTC. The encoded protein is CASSLGSVLDEQFF.

V is TRBV11-2 and J is TRBJ2-7; TRBD2 agrees at 7 bases. Per the germline V gene, CDR1 is SGHAT and CDR2 is FQNNGV. Losses at the gene ends were 0 bases for V and 2 bases for J; bases not matched to a gene: 4. The CDR3 length is 15 residues. CDR3 loop: CASSLDRGVTYEQYF. The CDR3 bases are TGTGCCAGCAGCTTAGATCGGGGGGTGACCTACGAGCAGTACTTC.

The genes are TRBV27 and TRBJ1-1, with D perhaps TRBD1 (5 bases). Trimming took off 3 bases at V and 1 base at J, with 15 bases between the two ends. The CDR3 runs 16 residues. CDR1 and CDR2 (germline): MNHEY, SMNVEV (reference sequence). The CDR3 here is CASSFLGGGSNTEAFF. The DNA of the CDR3 is TGTGCCAGCAGTTTTTTAGGCGGGGGATCGAACACTGAAGCTTTCTTT.

The V and J genes are TRBV12-5 and TRBJ2-7; 8 bases map to TRBD2. The V gene's germline CDR1 is LGHNT and CDR2 FRNRAP. Germline trimming cut 6 bases from V and 5 bases from J; bases unmatched to any gene: 9. This CDR3 has 14 amino acids. The CDR3 sequence is CASGGGGRDHEQYF. The DNA for the CDR3 is TGTGCTAGTGGCGGCGGGGGGCGCGACCACGAGCAGTACTTC.

The V and J genes are TRBV6-5 and TRBJ2-1; a weak D match, TRBD1 (6 bases). The CDR3 is made up of 15 amino acids. Between the trimmed V and J ends, which lost 3 bases and 6 bases, there was a span of 15 bases. Germline V gene lookup returns CDR1 MNHEY and CDR2 SVGAGI. The CDR3 is CASSYQGPPFNEQFF. CDR3 DNA sequence: TGTGCCAGCAGTTATCAGGGGCCCCCGTTCAATGAGCAGTTCTTC.

This rearrangement joins TRBV2 to TRBJ2-3, with 13 bases aligning to TRBD2. Germline trimming cut 6 bases from V and 5 bases from J; bases unmatched to any gene: 8. The germline V gene encodes CDR1 SNHLY and CDR2 FYNNEI. The CDR3 contains 16 residues. CDR3 DNA: TGTGCCAGCAGAGACACTAGCGGGGGGGCTCAAGATACGCAGTATTTT. Translation: CASRDTSGGAQDTQYF. Drawing the rest from reference TRBV2 and TRBJ2-3, the complete variable domain is EPEVTQTPSHQVTQMGQEVILRCVPISNHLYFYWYRQILGQKVEFLVSFYNNEISEKSEIFDDQFSVERPDGSNFTLKIRSTKLEDSAMYFCASRDTSGGAQDTQYFGPGTRLTVL.

V is TRBV12-5 and J is TRBJ2-4, with D hard to call. The CDR3 is made up of 15 amino acids. Trimming pared 0 bases from V and 5 bases from J, leaving 11 bases between. CDR1 is LGHNT, CDR2 FRNRAP, per germline. The CDR3 spells CASGLVLGTQNIQYF. Written as DNA, the CDR3 is TGTGCTAGTGGTTTGGTACTCGGTACCCAAAACATTCAGTACTTC.